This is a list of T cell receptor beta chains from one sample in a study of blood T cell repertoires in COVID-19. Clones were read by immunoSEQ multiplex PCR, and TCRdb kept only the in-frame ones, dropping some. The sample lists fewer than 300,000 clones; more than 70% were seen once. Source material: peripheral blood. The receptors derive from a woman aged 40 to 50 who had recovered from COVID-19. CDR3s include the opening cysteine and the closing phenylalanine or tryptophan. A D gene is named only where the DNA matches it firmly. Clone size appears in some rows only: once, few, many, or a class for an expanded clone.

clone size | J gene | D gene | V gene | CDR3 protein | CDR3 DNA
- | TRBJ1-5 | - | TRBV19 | CASSIIRGHNQPQHF | TGTGCCAGTAGTATTATTAGAGGCCACAATCAGCCCCAGCATTTT
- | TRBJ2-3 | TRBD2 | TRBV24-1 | CATSDASGGGRDTQYF | TGTGCCACCAGTGATGCTAGCGGGGGGGGTAGGGATACGCAGTATTTT
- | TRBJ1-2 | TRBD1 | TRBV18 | CASSPSPTGTYGYTF | TGTGCCAGCTCACCATCCCCGACAGGGACTTATGGCTACACCTTC
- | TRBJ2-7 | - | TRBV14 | CASSQDGPSVQYF | TGTGCCAGCAGCCAAGATGGTCCTAGCGTGCAGTACTTC
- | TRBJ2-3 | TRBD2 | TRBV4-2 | CASSQDMGLADTDTQYF | TGTGCCAGCAGCCAAGATATGGGGCTAGCGGACACAGATACGCAGTATTTT
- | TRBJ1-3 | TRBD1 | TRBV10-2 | CASRPTGARSGNTIYF | TGCGCCAGCCGACCCACAGGGGCTCGCTCTGGAAACACCATATATTTT
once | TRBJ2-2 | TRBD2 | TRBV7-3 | CASRSASGANTGELFF | TGTGCCAGCCGGAGCGCTAGCGGGGCCAACACCGGGGAGCTGTTTTTT
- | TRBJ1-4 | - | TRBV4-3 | CASSQVGGAWGEKLFF | TGCGCCAGCAGCCAAGTTGGGGGGGCTTGGGGTGAAAAACTGTTTTTT
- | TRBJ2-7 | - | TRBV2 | CASSGGGVRADEQYF | TGTGCCAGCAGTGGAGGCGGGGTCAGGGCGGATGAGCAGTACTTC
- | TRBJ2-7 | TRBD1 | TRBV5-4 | CASSLRQGPYEQYF | TGTGCCAGCAGCCTCCGACAGGGACCCTACGAGCAGTACTTC
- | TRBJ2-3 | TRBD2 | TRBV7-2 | CASSLGQTSGRGSPDTQYF | TGTGCCAGCAGCTTAGGGCAGACTAGCGGGAGAGGGAGCCCAGATACGCAGTATTTT
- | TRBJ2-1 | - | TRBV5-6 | CASSLALGLPEQFF | TGTGCCAGCAGCTTGGCCCTTGGTCTACCTGAGCAGTTCTTC
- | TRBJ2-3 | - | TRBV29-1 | CSGRRSTDTQYF | TGCAGCGGGCGGCGGAGCACAGATACGCAGTATTTT
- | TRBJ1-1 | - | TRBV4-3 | CASSQDWRSMNTEAFF | TGCGCCAGCAGCCAAGATTGGAGGAGCATGAACACTGAAGCTTTCTTT
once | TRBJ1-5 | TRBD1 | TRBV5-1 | CASSPGQGQAQHF | TGCGCCAGCAGCCCCGGACAGGGGCAAGCCCAGCATTTT
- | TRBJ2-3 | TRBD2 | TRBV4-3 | CASSQGGSGRARGDTQYF | TGCGCCAGCAGCCAAGGGGGTAGCGGGAGGGCCCGGGGAGATACGCAGTATTTT
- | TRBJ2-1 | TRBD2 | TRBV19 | CASSPGTSGRSYNEQFF | TGTGCCAGTAGTCCCGGGACTAGCGGGAGGTCCTACAATGAGCAGTTCTTC
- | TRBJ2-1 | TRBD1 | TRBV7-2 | CASTSQGAAAEQFF | TGTGCCAGCACCTCCCAGGGGGCGGCTGCGGAGCAGTTCTTC
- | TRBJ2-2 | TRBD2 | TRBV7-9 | CASSPRGGAGGELFF | TGTGCCAGCAGCCCGCGGGGGGGGGCCGGCGGGGAGCTGTTTTTT
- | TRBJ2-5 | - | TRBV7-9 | CASSGGTREGETQYF | TGTGCCAGCAGCGGCGGGACCAGAGAGGGGGAGACCCAGTACTTC
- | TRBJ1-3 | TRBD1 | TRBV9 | CASSPRTGGTGNTIYF | TGTGCCAGCAGCCCTCGGACAGGGGGGACCGGAAACACCATATATTTT
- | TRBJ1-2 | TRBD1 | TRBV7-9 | CASSSTGQGVERDYGYTF | TGTGCCAGCAGCTCGACGGGACAGGGAGTGGAGAGGGACTATGGCTACACCTTC